Listed here is a single T cell receptor (beta chain). No antigen is known for it. The CDR3 covers 15 residues. Unmatched junction bases numbered 11, after V lost 5 bases and J lost 5 bases. In germline, CDR1 is MDHEN, CDR2 SYDVKM. The sample originates from a study of cytomegalovirus exposure and HLA in healthy donors. PCR employed 60 Vbeta and 13 Jbeta primers. Clones were read by immunoSEQ multiplex PCR, and TCRdb kept only the in-frame ones, dropping some. The top ten clones hold 2.8% of a sample with under 110,000 clones, 71% of them seen once. Findings of the study overall: A later analysis found TCR association rates differed by HLA locus, highest for DRB1 and lowest for HLA-C. Most TCR beta V segments were productive about 87% or about 30% of the time in an earlier analysis.

The chain uses TRBV28 and TRBJ2-7; 8 bases are shared with TRBD2. This TCR was sampled from a female donor in good health and CMV-seronegative. Sequencing was done on a sample of PBMCs. The DNA for the CDR3 is TGTGCCAGCAGTCTTCTGCGGGAGGTCGGCCACGAGCAGTACTTC. Its translation is CASSLLREVGHEQYF.